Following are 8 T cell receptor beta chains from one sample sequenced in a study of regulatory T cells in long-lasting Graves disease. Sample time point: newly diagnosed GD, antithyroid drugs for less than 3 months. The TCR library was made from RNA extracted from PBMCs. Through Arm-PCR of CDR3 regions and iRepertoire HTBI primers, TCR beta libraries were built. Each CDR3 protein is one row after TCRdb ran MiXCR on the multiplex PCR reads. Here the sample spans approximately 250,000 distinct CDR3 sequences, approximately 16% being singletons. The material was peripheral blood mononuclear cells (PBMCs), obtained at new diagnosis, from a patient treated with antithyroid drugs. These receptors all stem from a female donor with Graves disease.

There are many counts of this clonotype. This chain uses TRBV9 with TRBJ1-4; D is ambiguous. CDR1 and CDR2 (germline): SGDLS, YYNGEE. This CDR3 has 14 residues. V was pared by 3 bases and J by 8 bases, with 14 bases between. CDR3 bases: TGTGCCAGCAGCGGTGGGGTTGCGAGGGAAAAACTGTTTTTT. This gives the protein CASSGGVAREKLFF. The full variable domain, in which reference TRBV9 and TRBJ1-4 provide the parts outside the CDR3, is DSGVTQTPKHLITATGQRVTLRCSPRSGDLSVYWYQQSLDQGLQFLIQYYNGEERAKGNILERFSAQQFPDLHSELNLSSLELGDSALYFCASSGGVAREKLFFGSGTQLSVL.

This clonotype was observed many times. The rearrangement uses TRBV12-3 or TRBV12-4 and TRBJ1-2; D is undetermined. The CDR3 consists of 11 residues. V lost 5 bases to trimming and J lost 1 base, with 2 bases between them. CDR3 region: CASSVNYGYTF. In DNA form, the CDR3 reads TGTGCCAGCAGTGTTAACTATGGCTACACCTTC.

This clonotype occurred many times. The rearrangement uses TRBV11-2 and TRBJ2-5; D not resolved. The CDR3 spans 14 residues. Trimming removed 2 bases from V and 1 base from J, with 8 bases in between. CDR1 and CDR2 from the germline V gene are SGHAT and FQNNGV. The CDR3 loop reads CASSLREPQETQYF. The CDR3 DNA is TGTGCCAGCAGCTTACGCGAGCCCCAAGAGACCCAGTACTTC.

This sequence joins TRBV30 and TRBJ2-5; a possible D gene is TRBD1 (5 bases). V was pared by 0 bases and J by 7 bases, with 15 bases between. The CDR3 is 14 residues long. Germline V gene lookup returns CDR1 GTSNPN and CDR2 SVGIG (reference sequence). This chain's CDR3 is CAWSVSTAYGTQYF. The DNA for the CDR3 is TGTGCCTGGAGTGTTTCGACAGCCTACGGGACCCAGTACTTC.

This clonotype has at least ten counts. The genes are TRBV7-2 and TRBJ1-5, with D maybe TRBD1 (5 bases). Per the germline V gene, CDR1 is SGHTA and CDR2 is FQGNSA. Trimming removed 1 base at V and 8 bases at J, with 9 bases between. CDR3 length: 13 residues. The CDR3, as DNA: TGTGCCAGCAGCTTAGGGGGGGGTAAGCCCCAGCATTTT. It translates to CASSLGGGKPQHF.

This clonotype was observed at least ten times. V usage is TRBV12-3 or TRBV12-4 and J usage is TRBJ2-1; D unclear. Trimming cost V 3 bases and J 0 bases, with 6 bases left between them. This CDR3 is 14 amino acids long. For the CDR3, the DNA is TGTGCCAGCAGTTTGCCGAGCTCCTACAATGAGCAGTTCTTC. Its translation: CASSLPSSYNEQFF.

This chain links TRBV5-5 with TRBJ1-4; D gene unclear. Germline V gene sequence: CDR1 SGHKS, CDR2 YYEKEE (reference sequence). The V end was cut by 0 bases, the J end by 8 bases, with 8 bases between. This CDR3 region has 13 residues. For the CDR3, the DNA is TGTGCCAGCAGCTTGGTTGACACCGAAAAACTGTTTTTT. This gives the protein CASSLVDTEKLFF.

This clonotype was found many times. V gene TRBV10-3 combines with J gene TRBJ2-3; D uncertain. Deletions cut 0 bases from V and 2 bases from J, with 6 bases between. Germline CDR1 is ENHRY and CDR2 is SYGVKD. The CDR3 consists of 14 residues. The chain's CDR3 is CAISESMNTDTQYF. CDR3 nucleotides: TGTGCCATCAGTGAGTCAATGAACACAGATACGCAGTATTTT.